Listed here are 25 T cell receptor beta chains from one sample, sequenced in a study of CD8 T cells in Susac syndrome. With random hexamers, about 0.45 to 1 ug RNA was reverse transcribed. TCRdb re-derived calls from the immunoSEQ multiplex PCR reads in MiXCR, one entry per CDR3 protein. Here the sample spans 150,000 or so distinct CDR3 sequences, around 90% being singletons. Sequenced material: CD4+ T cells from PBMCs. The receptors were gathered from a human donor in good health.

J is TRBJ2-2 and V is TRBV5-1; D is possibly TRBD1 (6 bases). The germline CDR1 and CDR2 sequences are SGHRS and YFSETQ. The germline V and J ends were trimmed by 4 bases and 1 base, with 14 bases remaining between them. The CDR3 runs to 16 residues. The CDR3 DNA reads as TGCGCCAGCAGCCCCCTTGGACAGCTGAACACCGGGGAGCTGTTTTTT. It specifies CASSPLGQLNTGELFF.

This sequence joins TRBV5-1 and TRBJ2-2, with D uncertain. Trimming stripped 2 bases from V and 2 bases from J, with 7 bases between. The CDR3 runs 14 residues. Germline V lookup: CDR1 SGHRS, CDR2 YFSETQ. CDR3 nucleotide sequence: TGCGCCAGCAGCTTAGACATAAACACCGGGGAGCTGTTTTTT. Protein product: CASSLDINTGELFF.

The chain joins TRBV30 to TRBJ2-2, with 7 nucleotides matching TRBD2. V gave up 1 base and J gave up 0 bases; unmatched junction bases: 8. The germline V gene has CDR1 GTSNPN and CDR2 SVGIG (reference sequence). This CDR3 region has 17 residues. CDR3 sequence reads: CAWSAPLAATNTGELFF. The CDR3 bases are TGTGCCTGGAGTGCCCCCCTAGCGGCAACGAACACCGGGGAGCTGTTTTTT.

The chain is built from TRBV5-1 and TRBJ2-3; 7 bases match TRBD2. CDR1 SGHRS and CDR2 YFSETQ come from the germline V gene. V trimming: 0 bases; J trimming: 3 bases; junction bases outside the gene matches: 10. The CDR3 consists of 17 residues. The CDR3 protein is CASSLGLSGGRTDTQYF. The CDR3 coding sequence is TGCGCCAGCAGCTTGGGGCTATCGGGAGGTCGTACAGATACGCAGTATTTT.

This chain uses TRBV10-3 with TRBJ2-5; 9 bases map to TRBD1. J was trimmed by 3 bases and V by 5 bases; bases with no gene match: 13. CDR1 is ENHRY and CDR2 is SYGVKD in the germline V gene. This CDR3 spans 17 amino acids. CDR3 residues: CAISFDATGTGKETQYF. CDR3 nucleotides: TGTGCCATCAGTTTCGACGCTACCGGGACAGGGAAAGAGACCCAGTACTTC.

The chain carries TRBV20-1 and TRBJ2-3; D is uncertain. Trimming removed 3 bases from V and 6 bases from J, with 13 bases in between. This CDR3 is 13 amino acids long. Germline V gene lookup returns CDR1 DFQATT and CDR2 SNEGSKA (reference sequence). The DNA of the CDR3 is TGCAGTGCTAGGGGTCAGTCCGGGGATACGCAGTATTTT. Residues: CSARGQSGDTQYF.

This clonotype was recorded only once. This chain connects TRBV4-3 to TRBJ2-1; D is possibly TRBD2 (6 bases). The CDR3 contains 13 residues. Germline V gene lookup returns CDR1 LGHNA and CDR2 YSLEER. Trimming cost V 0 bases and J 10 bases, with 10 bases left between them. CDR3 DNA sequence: TGCGCCAGCAGCCAAGAATGGAGGGGAGAGCAGTTCTTC. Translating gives CASSQEWRGEQFF.

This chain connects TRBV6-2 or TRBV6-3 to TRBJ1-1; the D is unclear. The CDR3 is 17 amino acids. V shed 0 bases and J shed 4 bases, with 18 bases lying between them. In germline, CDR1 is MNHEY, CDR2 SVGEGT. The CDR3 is CASSYSRLGGRSTEAFF. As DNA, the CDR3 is TGTGCCAGCAGTTACTCGAGACTGGGAGGACGAAGCACTGAAGCTTTCTTT.

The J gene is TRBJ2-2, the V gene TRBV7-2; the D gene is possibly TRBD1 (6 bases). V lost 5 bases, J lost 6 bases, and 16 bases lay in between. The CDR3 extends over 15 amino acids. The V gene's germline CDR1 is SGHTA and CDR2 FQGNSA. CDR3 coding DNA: TGTGCCAGCAGCCATAAACAGGGCTGGGCCGGGGAGCTGTTTTTT. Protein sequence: CASSHKQGWAGELFF.

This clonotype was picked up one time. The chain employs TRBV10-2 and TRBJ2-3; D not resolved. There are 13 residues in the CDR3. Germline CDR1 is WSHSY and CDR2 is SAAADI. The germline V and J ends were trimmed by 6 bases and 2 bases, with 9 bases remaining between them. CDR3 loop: CASSAWVTDTQYF. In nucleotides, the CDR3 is TGCGCCAGCAGCGCCTGGGTCACAGATACGCAGTATTTT.

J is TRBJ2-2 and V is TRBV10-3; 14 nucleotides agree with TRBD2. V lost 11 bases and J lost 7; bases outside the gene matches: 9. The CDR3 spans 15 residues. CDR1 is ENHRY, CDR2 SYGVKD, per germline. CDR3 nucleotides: TGTGCCTCAACAGGGACTAGCGGGAGTCTCGGGGAGCTGTTTTTT. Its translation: CASTGTSGSLGELFF.

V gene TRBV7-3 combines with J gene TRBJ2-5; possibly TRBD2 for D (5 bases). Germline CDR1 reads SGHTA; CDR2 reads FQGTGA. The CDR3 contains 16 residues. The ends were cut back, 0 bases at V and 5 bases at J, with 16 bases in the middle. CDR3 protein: CASSLTPVRGGETQYF. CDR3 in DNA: TGTGCCAGCAGCTTAACCCCGGTACGGGGTGGGGAGACCCAGTACTTC.

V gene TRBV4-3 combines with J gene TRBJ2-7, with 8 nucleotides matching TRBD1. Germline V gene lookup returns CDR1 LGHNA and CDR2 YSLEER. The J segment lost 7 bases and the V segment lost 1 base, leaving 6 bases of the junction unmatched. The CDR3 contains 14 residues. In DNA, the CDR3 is TGCGCCAGCAGCCAAGTAGCAGGGGGCAGTGAGCAGTACTTC. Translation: CASSQVAGGSEQYF.

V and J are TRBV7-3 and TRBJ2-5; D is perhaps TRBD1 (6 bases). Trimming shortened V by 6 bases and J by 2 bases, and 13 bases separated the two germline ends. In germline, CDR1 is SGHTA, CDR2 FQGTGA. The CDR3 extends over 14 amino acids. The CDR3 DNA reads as TGTGCCAGCAGTCCTACAGGGTTACAAGAGACCCAGTACTTC. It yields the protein CASSPTGLQETQYF.

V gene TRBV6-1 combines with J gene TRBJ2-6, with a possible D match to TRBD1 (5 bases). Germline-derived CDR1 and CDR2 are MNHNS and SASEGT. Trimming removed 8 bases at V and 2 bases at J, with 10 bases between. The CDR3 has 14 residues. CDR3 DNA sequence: TGTGCCAGCCTAGGGGTGGCTGGGGCCAACGTCCTGACTTTC. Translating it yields CASLGVAGANVLTF.

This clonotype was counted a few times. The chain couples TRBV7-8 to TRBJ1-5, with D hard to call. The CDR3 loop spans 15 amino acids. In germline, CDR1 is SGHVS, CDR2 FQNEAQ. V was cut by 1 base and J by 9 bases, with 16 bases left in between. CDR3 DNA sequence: TGTGCCAGCAGCTTAGACGGGCGGGCCCCCAGGCCCCAGCATTTT. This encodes CASSLDGRAPRPQHF.

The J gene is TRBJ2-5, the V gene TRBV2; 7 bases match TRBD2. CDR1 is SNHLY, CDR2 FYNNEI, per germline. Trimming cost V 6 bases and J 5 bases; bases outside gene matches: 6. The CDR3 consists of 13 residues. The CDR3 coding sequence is TGTGCCAGCAGCGCGGGAGTCGTGGAGACCCAGTACTTC. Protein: CASSAGVVETQYF.

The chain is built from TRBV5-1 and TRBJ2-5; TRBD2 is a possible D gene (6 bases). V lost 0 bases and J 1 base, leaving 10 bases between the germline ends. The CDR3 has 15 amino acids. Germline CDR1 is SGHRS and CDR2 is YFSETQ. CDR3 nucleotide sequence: TGCGCCAGCAGCTTGGTTCCGCGGGGCCAAGAGACCCAGTACTTC. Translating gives CASSLVPRGQETQYF.

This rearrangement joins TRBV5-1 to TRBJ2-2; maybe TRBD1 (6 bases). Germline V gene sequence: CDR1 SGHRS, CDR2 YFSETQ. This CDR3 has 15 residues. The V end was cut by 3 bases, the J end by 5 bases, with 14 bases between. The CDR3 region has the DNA TGCGCCAGCAGCTCACAGGGAAGTAAGACCGGGGAGCTGTTTTTT. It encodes CASSSQGSKTGELFF. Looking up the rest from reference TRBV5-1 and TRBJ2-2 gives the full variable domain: KAGVTQTPRYLIKTRGQQVTLSCSPISGHRSVSWYQQTPGQGLQFLFEYFSETQRNKGNFPGRFSGRQFSNSRSEMNVSTLELGDSALYLCASSSQGSKTGELFFGEGSRLTVL.

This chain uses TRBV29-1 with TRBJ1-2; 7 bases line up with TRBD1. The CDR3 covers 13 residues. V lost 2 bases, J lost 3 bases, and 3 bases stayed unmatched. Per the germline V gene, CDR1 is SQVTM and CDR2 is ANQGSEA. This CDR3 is CSVESQGDYGYTF. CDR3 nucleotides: TGCAGCGTTGAAAGCCAGGGGGACTATGGCTACACCTTC.

CDR3 residues: CATGTGTETQYF. In DNA, the CDR3 is TGTGCCACCGGGACGGGGACAGAGACCCAGTACTTC. The chain links TRBV24-1 to TRBJ2-5, with D perhaps assigned TRBD1 or TRBD2 (5 bases each). The CDR3 loop spans 12 amino acids. V lost 9 bases, J lost 4 bases, and 11 bases lay in between. Per germline, CDR1 KGHDR and CDR2 SFDVKD.

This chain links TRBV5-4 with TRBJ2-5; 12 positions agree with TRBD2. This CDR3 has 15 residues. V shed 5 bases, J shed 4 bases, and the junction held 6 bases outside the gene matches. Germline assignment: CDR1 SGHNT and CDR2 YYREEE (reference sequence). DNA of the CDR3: TGTGCCAGCAGTCAACTAGCGGGAGGAGGAGAGACCCAGTACTTC. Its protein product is CASSQLAGGGETQYF.

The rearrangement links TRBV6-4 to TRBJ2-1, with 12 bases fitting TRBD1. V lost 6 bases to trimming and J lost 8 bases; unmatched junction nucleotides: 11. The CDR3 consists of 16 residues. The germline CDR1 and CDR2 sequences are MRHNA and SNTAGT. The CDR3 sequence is CASRALRDRGPDEQFF. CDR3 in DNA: TGTGCCAGCAGAGCACTCCGGGACAGGGGGCCCGATGAGCAGTTCTTC.

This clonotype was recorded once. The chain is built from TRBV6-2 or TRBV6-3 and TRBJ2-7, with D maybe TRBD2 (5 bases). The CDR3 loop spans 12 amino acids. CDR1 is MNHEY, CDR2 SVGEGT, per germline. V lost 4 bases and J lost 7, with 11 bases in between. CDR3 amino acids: CASSSQDWEQYF. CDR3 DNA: TGTGCCAGCAGTTCGCAGGACTGGGAGCAGTACTTC.

The CDR3 loop reads CSPKGTSGLYNEQFF. CDR3 in DNA: TGCAGTCCGAAGGGGACTAGCGGGCTCTACAATGAGCAGTTCTTC. The V call is TRBV20-1, the J call TRBJ2-1, with 12 positions matching TRBD2. There are 15 residues in the CDR3. Per germline, CDR1 DFQATT and CDR2 SNEGSKA (reference sequence). J gave up 3 bases and V 8 bases, and 8 bases lay outside the gene matches.